This is a list of T cell receptor beta chains from one sample in a study of T cells after yellow fever vaccination. TCRdb called the 5' RACE reads again in MiXCR, with one record for every CDR3 protein. The table shows about 45,000 distinct CDR3 sequences, with 6% to 7% occurring only once. This specimen was CD8+ T cells not binding an NS4B(214-222) dextramer, sorted from PBMCs, taken 45 days after the yellow fever booster vaccination. Source of these receptors: a man aged 30-40 years who received the YFV17D yellow fever vaccine. The CDR3 runs from the conserved cysteine through the conserved F or W. A D gene is named only where the DNA matches it firmly. For some rows the clone size is stated as once, few or many, or as a class when expanded; others skip it.

j_gene: TRBJ2-4; d_gene: TRBD2; abundance: many; v_gene: TRBV6-5; CDR3nt: TGTGCCAGCGCTGGGGGGGGAAAAAACATTCAGTACTTC; CDR3aa: CASAGGGKNIQYF
j_gene: TRBJ2-7; d_gene: TRBD2; abundance: few; v_gene: TRBV7-8; CDR3nt: TGTGCCAGCAGCTTATGGCGGGAGTTATCCTACGAGCAGTACTTC; CDR3aa: CASSLWRELSYEQYF
j_gene: TRBJ2-5; d_gene: NA; abundance: many; v_gene: TRBV6-5; CDR3nt: TGTGCCAGCAGTTACTCGAGCCCCCAAGAGACCCAGTACTTC; CDR3aa: CASSYSSPQETQYF
j_gene: TRBJ2-1; d_gene: NA; abundance: many; v_gene: TRBV29-1; CDR3nt: TGCAGGGCGTCAGGGAGTACCTACAATGAGCAGTTCTTC; CDR3aa: CRASGSTYNEQFF
j_gene: TRBJ2-5; d_gene: TRBD2; abundance: many; v_gene: TRBV12-3/TRBV12-4; CDR3nt: TGTGCCAGCAGTTTAGCGGGAGGGCCCGAAGAGACCCAGTACTTC; CDR3aa: CASSLAGGPEETQYF
j_gene: TRBJ2-1; d_gene: NA; abundance: many; v_gene: TRBV4-3; CDR3nt: TGCGCCAGCAGCCAAGATAGTCGAGATAATGAGCAGTTCTTC; CDR3aa: CASSQDSRDNEQFF
j_gene: TRBJ1-1; d_gene: NA; abundance: NA; v_gene: TRBV5-1; CDR3nt: TGCGCCAGCAGCTCCCCTGTTGGGGAATACATGAACACTGAAGCTTTCTTT; CDR3aa: CASSSPVGEYMNTEAFF
j_gene: TRBJ2-2; d_gene: TRBD1; abundance: many; v_gene: TRBV6-5; CDR3nt: TGTGCCAGCAGTTTCGCGACAGGGTTCACCGGGGAGCTGTTTTTT; CDR3aa: CASSFATGFTGELFF
j_gene: TRBJ2-1; d_gene: NA; abundance: many; v_gene: TRBV19; CDR3nt: TGTGCCAGTAGTATAGTTGGTGAGCAGTTCTTC; CDR3aa: CASSIVGEQFF
j_gene: TRBJ2-7; d_gene: NA; abundance: many; v_gene: TRBV7-8; CDR3nt: TGTGCCAGCGGCGAAGCGCAGACCTACGAGCAGTACTTC; CDR3aa: CASGEAQTYEQYF
j_gene: TRBJ2-2; d_gene: NA; abundance: medium-sized; v_gene: TRBV29-1; CDR3nt: TGCAGCGTTGAAGATTCAAGAGGGGCCGGGGAGCTGTTTTTT; CDR3aa: CSVEDSRGAGELFF